This TCR beta chain is from a study of T-cell reconstitution after alpha-beta-depleted transplantation in children. Between the trimmed V and J ends, which lost 5 bases and 2 bases, there was a span of 18 bases. CDR1 is MNHEY, CDR2 SMNVEV, per germline (reference sequence). This CDR3 contains 16 residues. Preparation of the TCRbeta library was carried out with unique molecular identifiers. TCRdb re-analysed the PCR reads in MiXCR, keeping a single row per CDR3 protein. The table shows around 250,000 distinct CDR3 sequences, with over 8% occurring only once. This sequence joins TRBV27 and TRBJ1-2; D gene uncertain. This TCR was recovered from a human donor who donated a stem cell graft to a child with SCID. Sequencing was performed on PBMCs from the stem cell graft donor, taken from the stem cell graft. The CDR3 DNA sequence: TGTGCCAGCAGTCTCCTCCCGCCGGGCCAGAACTATGGCTACACCTTC. Encoded protein: CASSLLPPGQNYGYTF.